This T cell receptor (beta chain) was recorded in a study of shared T cell receptors in the human thymus. The V segment lost 7 bases and the J segment 4 bases; nucleotides outside the gene matches: 7. The CDR3 is 15 amino acids. Germline V gene data show CDR1 as LGHNA and CDR2 as YSLEER. Generated by immunoSEQ multiplex PCR, the TCRdb table keeps only in-frame clones and is missing some. The sample comprises hundreds of thousands of clones, 85% to 90% of which are singletons, and 0.0085% to 0.012% rests with the top ten. The same specimen was also included in a second study, on human thymus T cells. That investigation notes: Resections obtained during corrective heart surgery supplied the thymus tissue.

The source is a boy under three years old with a congenital heart defect. The chain employs TRBV4-3 and TRBJ1-2; TRBD1 matches at 12 bases. Sequenced input: thymocytes. The CDR3 bases are TGCGCCAGCACCAACGGGACAGGGGGCCCCTATGGCTACACCTTC. This translates into CASTNGTGGPYGYTF.